This T cell receptor (beta chain) was sequenced during a study of identical twins. Study outcomes and limitations: It was possible that invariant MAIT and iNKT cells partly confounded the zero-insertion analyses. It was cross-sectional statistical analysis, not following the same donors, that the conclusions relied on.

TCRdb used MiXCR to reprocess the 5' RACE reads, holding one entry per CDR3 protein. The table shows around 490,000 distinct CDR3 sequences, with approximately 16% occurring only once. Concerning this clonotype: Its target is not known.

All donors were healthy Caucasians. CDR3 length: 13 amino acids. The V end lost 7 bases, the J end lost 5 bases, and 17 bases lay between the germline ends. Per germline, CDR1 SQVTM and CDR2 ANQGSEA. These sequences were also reported in another study, on yellow fever vaccine responses in identical twins.

The chain joins TRBV29-1 to TRBJ1-2; D gene uncertain. The clonotype comes from a woman aged 18-29 years in good health. Sequenced material: CD4+ T cells sorted from blood. CDR3 protein: CSAEGFGFYGYTF. In nucleotides, the CDR3 is TGCAGCGCCGAGGGTTTTGGGTTTTATGGCTACACCTTC.